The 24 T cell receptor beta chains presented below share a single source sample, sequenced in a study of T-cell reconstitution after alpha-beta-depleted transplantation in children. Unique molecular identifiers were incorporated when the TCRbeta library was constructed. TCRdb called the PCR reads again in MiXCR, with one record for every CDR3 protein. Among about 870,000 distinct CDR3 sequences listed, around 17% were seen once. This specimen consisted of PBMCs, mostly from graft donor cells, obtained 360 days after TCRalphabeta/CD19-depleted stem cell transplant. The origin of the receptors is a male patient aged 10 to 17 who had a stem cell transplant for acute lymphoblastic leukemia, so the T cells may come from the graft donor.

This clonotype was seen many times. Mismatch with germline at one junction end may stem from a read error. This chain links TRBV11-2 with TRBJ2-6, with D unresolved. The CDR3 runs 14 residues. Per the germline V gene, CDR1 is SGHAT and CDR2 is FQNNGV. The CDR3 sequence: CASSLEIRSNVLTF. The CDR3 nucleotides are TGTGCCAGCAGCTTAGAGATCAGGAGCAACGTCCTGACCTTC.

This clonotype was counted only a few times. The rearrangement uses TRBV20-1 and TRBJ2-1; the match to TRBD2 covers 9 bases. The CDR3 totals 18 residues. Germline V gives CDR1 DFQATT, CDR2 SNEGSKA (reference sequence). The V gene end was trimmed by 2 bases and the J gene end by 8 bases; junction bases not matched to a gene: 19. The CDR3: CSARKGGLWASGTDEQFF. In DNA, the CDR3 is TGCAGTGCTAGAAAGGGGGGACTATGGGCTAGCGGGACCGATGAGCAGTTCTTC.

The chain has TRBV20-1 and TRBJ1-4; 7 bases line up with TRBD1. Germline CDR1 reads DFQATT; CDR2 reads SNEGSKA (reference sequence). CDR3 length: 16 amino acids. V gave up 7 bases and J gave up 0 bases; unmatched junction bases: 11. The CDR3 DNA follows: TGCAGTGGAACCGGGACAGCGGTAGCAACTAATGAAAAACTGTTTTTT. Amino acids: CSGTGTAVATNEKLFF.

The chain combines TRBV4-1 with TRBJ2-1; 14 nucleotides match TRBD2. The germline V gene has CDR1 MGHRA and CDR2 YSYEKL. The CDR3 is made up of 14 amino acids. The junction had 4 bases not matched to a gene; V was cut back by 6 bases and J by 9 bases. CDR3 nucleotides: TGCGCCAGCAGGACTAGCGGGAGGGCCCGTGAGCAGTTCTTC. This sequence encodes CASRTSGRAREQFF.

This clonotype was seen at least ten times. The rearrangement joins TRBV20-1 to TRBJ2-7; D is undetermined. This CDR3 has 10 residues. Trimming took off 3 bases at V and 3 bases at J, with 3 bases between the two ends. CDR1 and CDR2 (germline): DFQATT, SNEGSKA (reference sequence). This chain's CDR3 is CSASYYEQYF. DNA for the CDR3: TGCAGTGCTAGCTACTACGAGCAGTACTTC.

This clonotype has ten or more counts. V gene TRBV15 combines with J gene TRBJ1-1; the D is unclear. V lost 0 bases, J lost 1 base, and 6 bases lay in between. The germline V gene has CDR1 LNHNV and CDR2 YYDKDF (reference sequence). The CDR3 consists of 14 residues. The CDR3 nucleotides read TGTGCCACCAGCAGAGATACGGAGAACACTGAAGCTTTCTTT. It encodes CATSRDTENTEAFF.

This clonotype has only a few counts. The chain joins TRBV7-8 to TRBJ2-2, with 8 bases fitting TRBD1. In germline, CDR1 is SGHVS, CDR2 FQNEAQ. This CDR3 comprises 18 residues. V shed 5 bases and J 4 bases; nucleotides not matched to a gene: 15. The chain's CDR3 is CASSRDFTGTGATGELFF. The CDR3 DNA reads TGTGCCAGCAGCCGCGACTTTACCGGGACAGGAGCCACCGGGGAGCTGTTTTTT.

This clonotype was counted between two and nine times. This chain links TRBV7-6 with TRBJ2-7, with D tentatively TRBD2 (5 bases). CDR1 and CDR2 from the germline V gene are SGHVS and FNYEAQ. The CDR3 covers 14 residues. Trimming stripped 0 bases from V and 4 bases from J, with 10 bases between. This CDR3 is CASSLAGVEYEQYF. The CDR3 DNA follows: TGTGCCAGCAGCTTAGCGGGAGTAGAGTACGAGCAGTACTTC.

The CDR3 sequence: CASSLRGRDTGELFF. The CDR3 DNA reads TGTGCCAGCAGTTTGCGGGGGAGGGACACCGGGGAGCTGTTTTTT. The J gene is TRBJ2-2, the V gene TRBV12-3 or TRBV12-4, with TRBD2 matching 7 bases. This CDR3 spans 15 amino acids. J lost 3 bases, V lost 3 bases, and 4 bases had no gene match.

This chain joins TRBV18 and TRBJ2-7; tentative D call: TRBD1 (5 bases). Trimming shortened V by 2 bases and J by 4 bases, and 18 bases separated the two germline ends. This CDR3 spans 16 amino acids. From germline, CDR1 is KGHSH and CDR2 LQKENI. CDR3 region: CASSPNRGQGVYEQYF. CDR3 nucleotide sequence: TGTGCCAGCTCACCAAATCGCGGCCAAGGGGTATACGAGCAGTACTTC. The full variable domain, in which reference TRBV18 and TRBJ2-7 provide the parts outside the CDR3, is NAGVMQNPRHLVRRRGQEARLRCSPMKGHSHVYWYRQLPEEGLKFMVYLQKENIIDESGMPKERFSAEFPKEGPSILRIQQVVRGDSAAYFCASSPNRGQGVYEQYFGPGTRLTVT.

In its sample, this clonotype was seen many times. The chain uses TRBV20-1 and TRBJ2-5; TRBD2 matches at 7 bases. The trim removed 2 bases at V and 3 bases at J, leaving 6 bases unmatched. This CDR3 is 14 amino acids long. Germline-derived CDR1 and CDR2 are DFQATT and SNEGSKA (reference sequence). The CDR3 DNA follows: TGCAGTGCTAGATCCCTAGCGGAGGAAGAGACCCAGTACTTC. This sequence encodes CSARSLAEEETQYF.

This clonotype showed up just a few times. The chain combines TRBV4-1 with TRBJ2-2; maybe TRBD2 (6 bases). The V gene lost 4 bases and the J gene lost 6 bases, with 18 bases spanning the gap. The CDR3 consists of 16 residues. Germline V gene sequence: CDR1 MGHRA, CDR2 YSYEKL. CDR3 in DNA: TGCGCCAGCAGCCCCCTGACTAGTACATCGCCCGGGGAGCTGTTTTTT. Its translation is CASSPLTSTSPGELFF.

Here the CDR3 reads CAISTFQGYEQYF. CDR3 in DNA: TGTGCCATCAGTACGTTCCAGGGCTACGAGCAGTACTTC. This chain links TRBV10-3 with TRBJ2-7; TRBD1 might be the D (5 bases). Germline V gives CDR1 ENHRY, CDR2 SYGVKD. The CDR3 is 13 residues long. Trimming cost V 5 bases and J 3 bases, with 11 bases left between them.

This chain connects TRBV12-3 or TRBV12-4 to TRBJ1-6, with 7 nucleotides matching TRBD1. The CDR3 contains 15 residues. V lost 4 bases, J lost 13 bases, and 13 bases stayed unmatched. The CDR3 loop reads CASSYLGTQGGPLHF. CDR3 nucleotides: TGTGCCAGCAGTTACCTCGGGACCCAGGGGGGGCCCCTCCACTTT.

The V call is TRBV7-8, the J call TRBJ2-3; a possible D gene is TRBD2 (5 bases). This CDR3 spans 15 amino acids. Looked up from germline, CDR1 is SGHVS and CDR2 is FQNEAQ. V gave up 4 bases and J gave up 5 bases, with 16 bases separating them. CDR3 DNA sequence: TGTGCCAGCAGCTATAGCGAAGTCGGAGGAGATACGCAGTATTTT. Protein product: CASSYSEVGGDTQYF.

In DNA form, the CDR3 reads TGCGCCAGCAGCTTGGTTACGATGGGCTACGAGCAGTACTTC. This sequence encodes CASSLVTMGYEQYF. The chain uses TRBV5-1 and TRBJ2-7; no definite D call. This CDR3 has 14 residues. V was clipped by 0 bases and J by 3 bases, with 10 bases between them. Germline lookup yields CDR1 SGHRS and CDR2 YFSETQ.

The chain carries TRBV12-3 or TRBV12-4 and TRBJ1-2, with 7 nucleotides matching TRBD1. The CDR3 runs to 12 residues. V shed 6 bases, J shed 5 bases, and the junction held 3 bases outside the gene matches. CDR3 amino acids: CASRGTVYGYTF. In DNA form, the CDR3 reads TGTGCCAGCAGGGGGACAGTATATGGCTACACCTTC.

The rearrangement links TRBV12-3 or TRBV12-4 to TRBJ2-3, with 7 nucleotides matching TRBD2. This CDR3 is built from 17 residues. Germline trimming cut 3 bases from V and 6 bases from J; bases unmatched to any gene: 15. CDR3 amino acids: CASSLSRRGLRPDTQYF. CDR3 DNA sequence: TGTGCCAGCAGTTTGAGTAGAAGGGGACTACGGCCGGATACGCAGTATTTT.

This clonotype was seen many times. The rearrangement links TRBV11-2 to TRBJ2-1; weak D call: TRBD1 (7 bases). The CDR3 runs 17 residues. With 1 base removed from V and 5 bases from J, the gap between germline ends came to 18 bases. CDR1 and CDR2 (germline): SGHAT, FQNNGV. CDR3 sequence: CASSLGRGQKPDNEQFF. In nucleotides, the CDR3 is TGTGCCAGCAGCTTAGGGAGGGGACAGAAACCCGACAATGAGCAGTTCTTC.

CDR3 bases: TGCAGTGCTAGCGGGACTAGTCGCTCCTACGAGCAGTACTTC. It specifies CSASGTSRSYEQYF. The rearrangement joins TRBV20-1 to TRBJ2-7; 8 bases map to TRBD2. The V segment lost 3 bases and the J segment 0 bases; nucleotides outside the gene matches: 4. Germline CDR1 and CDR2: DFQATT and SNEGSKA (reference sequence). The CDR3 has 14 amino acids.

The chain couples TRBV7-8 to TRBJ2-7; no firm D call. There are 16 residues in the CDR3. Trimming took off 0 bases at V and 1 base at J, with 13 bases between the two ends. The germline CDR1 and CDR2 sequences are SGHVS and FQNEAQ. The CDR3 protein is CASSLARLGPSYEQYF. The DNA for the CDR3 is TGTGCCAGCAGCTTAGCGAGGTTGGGCCCGTCCTACGAGCAGTACTTC.

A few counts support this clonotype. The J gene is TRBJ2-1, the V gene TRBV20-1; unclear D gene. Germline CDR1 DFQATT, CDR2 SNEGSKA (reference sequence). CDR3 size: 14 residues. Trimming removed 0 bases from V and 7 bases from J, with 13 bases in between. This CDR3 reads CSARDEIGWNEQFF. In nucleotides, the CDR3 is TGCAGTGCTAGAGATGAGATTGGGTGGAATGAGCAGTTCTTC.

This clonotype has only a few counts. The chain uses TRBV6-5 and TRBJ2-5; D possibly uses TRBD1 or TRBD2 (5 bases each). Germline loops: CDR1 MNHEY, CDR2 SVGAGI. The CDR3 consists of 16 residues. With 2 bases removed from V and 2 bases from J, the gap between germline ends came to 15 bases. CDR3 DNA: TGTGCCAGCAGTTACCTCAGGCCGGGACCACAAGAGACCCAGTACTTC. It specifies CASSYLRPGPQETQYF.

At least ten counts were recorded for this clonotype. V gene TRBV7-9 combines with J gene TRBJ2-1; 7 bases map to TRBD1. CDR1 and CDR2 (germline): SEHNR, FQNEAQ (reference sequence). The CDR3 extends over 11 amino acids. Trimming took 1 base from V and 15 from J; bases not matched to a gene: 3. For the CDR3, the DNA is TGTGCCAGCAGCTTAGGACAGGGTTGGTTCTTC. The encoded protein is CASSLGQGWFF.